Below, 8 T cell receptor beta chains from the same sample are listed, as sequenced in a study of shared clonotypes between healthy human individuals. CD45RO-negative cells were positively selected for CCR7, leaving out terminally differentiated effector memory CD45RA+ cells. Clones were sequenced by immunoSEQ multiplex PCR, and TCRdb holds only the in-frame ones, with some missing. The data show some 2 million clones, about 95% seen once. Sequenced input: naive CD8+ T cells sorted from blood. Source of these receptors: a man younger than 35 in good health.

This chain links TRBV6-6 with TRBJ1-1; D uncertain. This CDR3 spans 14 amino acids. The germline V gene has CDR1 MNHNY and CDR2 SVGAGI (reference sequence). Trimming took off 4 bases at V and 4 bases at J, with 13 bases between the two ends. CDR3 residues: CASSSMGLSTEAFF. CDR3 nucleotides: TGTGCCAGCAGTTCCATGGGCCTTAGCACTGAAGCTTTCTTT.

The chain employs TRBV13 and TRBJ1-1; TRBD1 is a possible D gene (6 bases). The V gene's germline CDR1 is PRHDT and CDR2 FYEKMQ (reference sequence). Trimming took off 5 bases at V and 0 bases at J, with 16 bases between the two ends. The CDR3 runs to 16 residues. CDR3 protein: CASSPKGGAMNTEAFF. DNA of the CDR3: TGTGCCAGCAGCCCAAAGGGGGGGGCAATGAACACTGAAGCTTTCTTT. Full variable domain (remainder filled in from reference TRBV13 and TRBJ1-1): AAGVIQSPRHLIKEKRETATLKCYPIPRHDTVYWYQQGPGQDPQFLISFYEKMQSDKGSIPDRFSAQQFSDYHSELNMSSLELGDSALYFCASSPKGGAMNTEAFFGQGTRLTVV.

V is TRBV30 and J is TRBJ2-3; D might be TRBD1 (5 bases). The V end was cut by 4 bases, the J end by 3 bases, with 11 bases between. The V gene's germline CDR1 is GTSNPN and CDR2 SVGIG (reference sequence). The CDR3 consists of 13 residues. CDR3 region: CAWNFQGTDTQYF. The CDR3 nucleotides are TGTGCCTGGAACTTTCAGGGAACAGATACGCAGTATTTT.

V usage is TRBV19 and J usage is TRBJ2-7; a weak D match, TRBD1 (6 bases). The germline gives CDR1 LNHDA, CDR2 SQIVND (reference sequence). This CDR3 contains 13 residues. V was shortened by 3 bases and J by 3 bases, with 9 bases between the two germline ends. The CDR3 DNA reads as TGTGCCAGTAGTATGAGAGGGGGCTACGAGCAGTACTTC. It translates to CASSMRGGYEQYF.

This clone came up once. V and J are TRBV7-9 and TRBJ2-7, with 10 bases lining up with TRBD1. V was clipped by 6 bases and J by 12 bases; unmatched bases: 5. Germline V gene sequence: CDR1 SEHNR, CDR2 FQNEAQ (reference sequence). This CDR3 contains 11 residues. CDR3 sequence (DNA): TGTGCCAGCAGGGGAGACAGGGGGCTGTACTTC. It translates to CASRGDRGLYF.

J is TRBJ1-1 and V is TRBV19, with D possibly TRBD1 on 5 matching bases. Germline V lookup: CDR1 LNHDA, CDR2 SQIVND (reference sequence). Deletions cut 6 bases from V and 0 bases from J, with 14 bases between. This CDR3 has 15 amino acids. The CDR3 nucleotides are TGTGCCAGTAGCCAGATACAGGTCATGAACACTGAAGCTTTCTTT. Protein sequence: CASSQIQVMNTEAFF.

The chain has TRBV2 and TRBJ1-3, with a possible D match to TRBD1 (6 bases). V was trimmed by 7 bases and J by 3 bases, leaving 19 bases between them. CDR1 and CDR2 (germline): SNHLY, FYNNEI. There are 16 residues in the CDR3. DNA for the CDR3: TGTGCCAGCATACCGGGGGGCGGAGTCGGTGGAAACACCATATATTTT. Encoded protein: CASIPGGGVGGNTIYF. The full variable domain, with the rest looked up from reference TRBV2 and TRBJ1-3, is EPEVTQTPSHQVTQMGQEVILRCVPISNHLYFYWYRQILGQKVEFLVSFYNNEISEKSEIFDDQFSVERPDGSNFTLKIRSTKLEDSAMYFCASIPGGGVGGNTIYFGEGSWLTVV.

The chain links TRBV27 to TRBJ2-7; weak D call: TRBD1 (5 bases). The germline CDR1 and CDR2 sequences are MNHEY and SMNVEV (reference sequence). This CDR3 comprises 13 residues. V was cut by 6 bases and J by 2 bases, with 11 bases left in between. The CDR3 DNA reads TGTGCCAGCAGCGTACAGGAGCCCTACGAGCAGTACTTC. Protein: CASSVQEPYEQYF.